This T cell receptor (beta chain) was sequenced during a study of regulatory T cells in long-lasting Graves disease. In the study overall: Antithyroid drugs had been taken under 3 months by newly diagnosed Graves' patients.

The time point is: newly diagnosed GD, antithyroid drugs for less than 3 months. PBMC-extracted RNA yielded the TCR library. Investigators prepared the TCR beta libraries by applying iRepertoire HTBI primers and Arm-PCR of CDR3 regions. Each CDR3 protein is one row after TCRdb ran MiXCR on the multiplex PCR reads. The sample lists about half a million distinct CDR3 sequences; approximately 12% were seen once. A few counts support this clonotype. The CDR3 totals 16 residues. V gave up 4 bases and J gave up 1 base, with 17 bases separating them. CDR1 and CDR2 (germline): ENHRY, SYGVKD. Separately, the same data were catalogued under a study of T cells in Graves' hyperthyroidism and ophthalmopathy.

The rearrangement joins TRBV10-3 to TRBJ2-7; a possible D gene is TRBD1 (5 bases). The sequenced sample was peripheral blood mononuclear cells (PBMCs), obtained at new diagnosis, from a patient treated with antithyroid drugs. The receptor was derived from a woman between 25 and 40 years old with Graves disease. The DNA for the CDR3 is TGTGCCATCAGTGTATCCGGACAAGGCAGGTCCTACGAGCAGTACTTC. Amino acid sequence: CAISVSGQGRSYEQYF.